This entry lists 24 T cell receptor beta chains sequenced from one sample in a study of T cells in localized non-small cell lung cancer. TCRdb's table, derived via immunoSEQ multiplex PCR, lists solely in-frame clones and lacks some. The sample lists tens of thousands of clones; 85% to 90% were seen once. Sequencing was performed on peripheral blood, taken before any cancer treatment. These receptors all come from an older female donor with stage I squamous cell lung carcinoma.

The chain recombines TRBV30 with TRBJ2-3, with D tentatively TRBD1 (6 bases). The V gene's germline CDR1 is GTSNPN and CDR2 SVGIG (reference sequence). The germline V and J ends were trimmed by 0 bases and 0 bases, with 7 bases remaining between them. There are 14 residues in the CDR3. The CDR3 DNA sequence: TGTGCCTGGAGTGTAGGGGGAAGCACAGATACGCAGTATTTT. It codes for CAWSVGGSTDTQYF.

This clone was detected once. The rearrangement uses TRBV28 and TRBJ2-5; 8 bases align to TRBD1. The CDR3 is 13 residues long. From germline, CDR1 is MDHEN and CDR2 SYDVKM. J was trimmed by 4 bases and V by 3 bases; bases with no gene match: 1. DNA of the CDR3: TGTGCCAGCAGTTTTACAGGGGGAGAGACCCAGTACTTC. Translated, it gives CASSFTGGETQYF. The whole variable domain, remainder taken from reference TRBV28 and TRBJ2-5, is DVKVTQSSRYLVKRTGEKVFLECVQDMDHENMFWYRQDPGLGLRLIYFSYDVKMKEKGDIPEGYSVSREKKERFSLILESASTNQTSMYLCASSFTGGETQYFGPGTRLLVL.

This sequence joins TRBV11-3 and TRBJ2-7; no reliable D call. The V and J ends lost 5 bases and 0 bases respectively, with 14 bases between them. This CDR3 has 15 amino acids. The V gene's germline CDR1 is SGHNT and CDR2 YENEEA. The CDR3 reads CASSPARPSSYEQYF. CDR3 sequence (DNA): TGTGCCAGCAGCCCAGCCCGGCCTAGCTCCTACGAGCAGTACTTC. The variable domain in full, completed from reference TRBV11-3 and TRBJ2-7, reads EAGVVQSPRYKIIEKKQPVAFWCNPISGHNTLYWYLQNLGQGPELLIRYENEEAVDDSQLPKDRFSAERLKGVDSTLKIQPAELGDSAVYLCASSPARPSSYEQYFGPGTRLTVT.

The rearrangement links TRBV14 to TRBJ1-5; the D is unclear. CDR1 and CDR2 (germline): SGHDN, FVKESK. This CDR3 has 13 residues. Trimming took off 5 bases at V and 7 bases at J, with 12 bases between the two ends. CDR3 bases: TGTGCCAGCAGCATTACAAGAGGGCAGCCCCAGCATTTT. Its translation is CASSITRGQPQHF.

The table lists this clone with a count of one. The V call is TRBV9, the J call TRBJ2-2, with D perhaps matching TRBD2 (5 bases). V lost 4 bases, J lost 5 bases, and 21 bases lay in between. The CDR3 runs 17 residues. In germline, CDR1 is SGDLS, CDR2 YYNGEE. CDR3 protein: CASSSRGSFQSTGELFF. Here the CDR3 DNA reads TGTGCCAGCAGCTCCCGAGGGTCCTTCCAAAGTACCGGGGAGCTGTTTTTT.

V usage is TRBV27 and J usage is TRBJ2-7; D may be TRBD1 or TRBD2 (5 bases each). The CDR3 sequence is 15 residues long. Between the trimmed V and J ends, which lost 5 bases and 5 bases, there was a span of 19 bases. Germline V gene sequence: CDR1 MNHEY, CDR2 SMNVEV (reference sequence). CDR3 sequence: CASSNRDARGDEQYF. CDR3 DNA: TGTGCCAGCAGTAACCGGGACGCACGTGGGGACGAGCAGTACTTC.

The V call is TRBV5-6, the J call TRBJ2-2, with 8 bases fitting TRBD2. The V segment lost 3 bases and the J segment 4 bases; nucleotides outside the gene matches: 11. From germline, CDR1 is SGHDT and CDR2 YYEEEE. The CDR3 loop spans 17 amino acids. This CDR3 reads CASSWPAGDLGTGELFF. DNA of the CDR3: TGTGCCAGCAGCTGGCCAGCGGGAGACTTGGGCACCGGGGAGCTGTTTTTT.

The DNA of the CDR3 is TGTGCCAGCAGCTTGGACAGGGGTCCTTACGAGCAGTACTTC. It specifies CASSLDRGPYEQYF. This rearrangement joins TRBV7-3 to TRBJ2-7, with 9 bases that match TRBD1. The CDR3 extends over 14 amino acids. Trimming removed 3 bases from V and 4 bases from J; junction bases left unmatched: 4. Germline loops: CDR1 SGHTA, CDR2 FQGTGA.

J is TRBJ1-1 and V is TRBV6-5; 9 bases fit TRBD1. CDR1 is MNHEY, CDR2 SVGAGI, per germline. This CDR3 region has 13 residues. Trimming at V came to 5 bases and at J to 7 bases, leaving 5 bases not matched to a gene. The CDR3 sequence: CASSRDREFEAFF. The CDR3 DNA is TGTGCCAGCAGTCGGGACAGGGAATTTGAAGCTTTCTTT.

The CDR3 bases are TGTGCCAGCAGCGAGGGACTCACTTACTTATACGAGCAGTACTTC. It translates to CASSEGLTYLYEQYF. The rearrangement joins TRBV5-8 to TRBJ2-7, with a tentative D call TRBD2 (6 bases). This CDR3 contains 15 residues. Germline assignment: CDR1 SGHTS and CDR2 YDEGEE. The V end lost 4 bases, the J end lost 4 bases, and 18 bases lay between the germline ends.

This clone has a single count. The CDR3 region has the DNA TGTGCCAGCAGCGTACAGGGACAGGGCAATGAGCAGTTCTTC. It encodes CASSVQGQGNEQFF. The chain has TRBV9 and TRBJ2-1; 9 positions agree with TRBD1. Germline CDR1 and CDR2: SGDLS and YYNGEE. The CDR3 spans 14 residues. V lost 1 base and J lost 6; bases outside the gene matches: 2. The full variable domain, with the rest looked up from reference TRBV9 and TRBJ2-1, is DSGVTQTPKHLITATGQRVTLRCSPRSGDLSVYWYQQSLDQGLQFLIQYYNGEERAKGNILERFSAQQFPDLHSELNLSSLELGDSALYFCASSVQGQGNEQFFGPGTRLTVL.

This chain joins TRBV5-1 and TRBJ2-3; 11 nucleotides line up with TRBD2. The J segment lost 5 bases and the V segment lost 2 bases, leaving 4 bases of the junction unmatched. Per germline, CDR1 SGHRS and CDR2 YFSETQ. The CDR3 spans 15 residues. DNA of the CDR3: TGCGCCAGCAGCTTAGACGGACTAGCGGGAGATACGCAGTATTTT. Protein sequence: CASSLDGLAGDTQYF.

This chain links TRBV7-6 with TRBJ2-7; D is uncertain. V was pared by 1 base and J by 7 bases, with 11 bases between. This CDR3 is 13 amino acids long. Germline lookup yields CDR1 SGHVS and CDR2 FNYEAQ. Here the CDR3 reads CASSLDLFGEQYF. CDR3 DNA: TGTGCCAGCAGCTTAGATTTGTTCGGGGAGCAGTACTTC.

The chain joins TRBV4-3 to TRBJ2-7; D is perhaps TRBD1 (6 bases). The CDR3 has 15 residues. CDR1 LGHNA and CDR2 YSLEER come from the germline V gene. The V and J ends lost 1 base and 5 bases respectively, with 15 bases between them. In DNA form, the CDR3 reads TGCGCCAGCAGCCAAGCTCCGACAGGTTTTGACGAGCAGTACTTC. It specifies CASSQAPTGFDEQYF.

V gene TRBV5-1 combines with J gene TRBJ2-1; D not resolved. CDR3 length equals 18 residues. The V end was cut by 0 bases, the J end by 1 base, with 17 bases between. The germline CDR1 and CDR2 sequences are SGHRS and YFSETQ. The CDR3 DNA sequence: TGCGCCAGCAGCTTGGCCACACTTTCCTTGGGGTCCTACAATGAGCAGTTCTTC. Its translation: CASSLATLSLGSYNEQFF.

This rearrangement joins TRBV28 to TRBJ2-3; no reliable D call. Trimming took 9 bases from V and 6 from J, leaving 25 bases between them. The length of the CDR3 is 16 residues. Germline assignment: CDR1 MDHEN and CDR2 SYDVKM. The CDR3 nucleotides read TGTGCCAGTAAGGGCCCTGTCTGGAGCCGGGCGGATACGCAGTATTTT. Translation: CASKGPVWSRADTQYF.

The sample holds a few counts of this clone. This chain connects TRBV27 to TRBJ1-3; no clear D gene. The CDR3 has 16 residues. V was pared by 8 bases and J by 1 base, with 18 bases between. Germline V CDR1 and CDR2: MNHEY, SMNVEV (reference sequence). The CDR3 loop reads CASVVRAIRSGNTIYF. The CDR3, as DNA: TGTGCCAGCGTAGTGAGGGCTATACGATCTGGAAACACCATATATTTT.

The chain combines TRBV18 with TRBJ2-5; no reliable D call. The germline V and J ends were trimmed by 4 bases and 5 bases, with 8 bases remaining between them. CDR1 and CDR2 (germline): KGHSH, LQKENI. The CDR3 has 12 residues. DNA for the CDR3: TGTGCCAGCTCACGGTCTAAGGAGACCCAGTACTTC. Amino acids: CASSRSKETQYF.

The gene calls are TRBV7-2 and TRBJ1-4, with TRBD1 matching 7 bases. Germline-derived CDR1 and CDR2 are SGHTA and FQGNSA. CDR3 length: 14 amino acids. The V gene end was trimmed by 2 bases and the J gene end by 4 bases; junction bases not matched to a gene: 1. Here the CDR3 reads CASSLNRGNEKLFF. DNA for the CDR3: TGTGCCAGCAGCTTAAACAGGGGTAATGAAAAACTGTTTTTT.

In this sample, this clone turned up a few times. The rearrangement joins TRBV9 to TRBJ1-2; the match to TRBD1 covers 8 bases. The CDR3 spans 14 residues. Per germline, CDR1 SGDLS and CDR2 YYNGEE. V lost 4 bases, J lost 6 bases, and 8 bases stayed unmatched. The DNA for the CDR3 is TGTGCCAGCAGCCCAGGGGGCATACGGGATGGCTACACCTTC. Protein: CASSPGGIRDGYTF.

The chain employs TRBV6-5 and TRBJ1-3; D possibly corresponds to TRBD1 (5 bases). Trimming left V 2 bases short and J 2 bases short, with 7 bases between. This CDR3 region has 14 residues. In germline, CDR1 is MNHEY, CDR2 SVGAGI. This CDR3 is CASSYGGTGNTIYF. CDR3 DNA: TGTGCCAGCAGTTACGGGGGTACTGGAAACACCATATATTTT.

This chain joins TRBV14 and TRBJ2-1; 10 bases are a match to TRBD2. The CDR3 is made up of 16 amino acids. CDR1 and CDR2 (germline): SGHDN, FVKESK. With 1 base clipped from V and 10 bases from J, the junction kept 10 bases outside the gene matches. CDR3 protein: CASSQGLAGVRREQFF. CDR3 DNA: TGTGCCAGCAGCCAAGGCCTAGCGGGAGTTCGTAGGGAGCAGTTCTTC.

The rearrangement links TRBV30 to TRBJ2-2; the D gene could be TRBD1 or TRBD2 (5 bases each). Trimming stripped 0 bases from V and 7 bases from J, with 12 bases between. The CDR3 is 14 amino acids. CDR1 GTSNPN and CDR2 SVGIG come from the germline V gene (reference sequence). CDR3 bases: TGTGCCTGGAGTGTACTCGGGGCCGGCGGGGAGCTGTTTTTT. Encoded protein: CAWSVLGAGGELFF.

This clone has only one observation. V and J are TRBV19 and TRBJ2-5; D call uncertain. V was shortened by 7 bases and J by 5 bases, with 17 bases between the two germline ends. Germline values: CDR1 LNHDA, CDR2 SQIVND (reference sequence). The CDR3 is 14 residues long. In DNA, the CDR3 is TGTGCCAGTAAGACCGACCCTAACCGGGAGACCCAGTACTTC. The encoded protein is CASKTDPNRETQYF.